This section outlines one T cell receptor (beta chain) sequence together with its context. Its antigen is still unknown. Trimming took 2 bases from V and 2 from J, leaving 18 bases between them. Germline V gives CDR1 SEHNR, CDR2 FQNEAQ (reference sequence). The CDR3 contains 18 residues. The sample originates from a study of shared clonotypes between healthy human individuals. Findings and limits, study-wide: Clonotype sharing among donors was expected to depend on sequencing depth. The authors sampled blood alone, and tissue repertoires likely differ. There were few donors, and this limited the genetic and exposure-history diversity represented.

TCRdb keeps only in-frame clones here, not all; method: immunoSEQ multiplex PCR. The sample holds fewer than 650,000 clones, 70% to 80% seen once. Healthy adults negative for HIV, lacking recent acute infections or vaccinations, served as donors. The sequence came from a woman in her thirties or forties in good health. Some clones in this sample may be carry-over from other donors' samples. The sequenced sample was PBMCs. The chain has TRBV7-9 and TRBJ2-2; a possible D gene is TRBD1 (6 bases). The CDR3 coding sequence is TGTGCCAGCAGCTTATTCCCCCGTCGGACAGCTAACACCGGGGAGCTGTTTTTT. It is translated as CASSLFPRRTANTGELFF. Complete variable domain (other parts from reference TRBV7-9 and TRBJ2-2): DTGVSQNPRHKITKRGQNVTFRCDPISEHNRLYWYRQTLGQGPEFLTYFQNEAQLEKSRLLSDRFSAERPKGSFSTLEIQRTEQGDSAMYLCASSLFPRRTANTGELFFGEGSRLTVL.